Listed below are T cell receptor beta chains from one sample, sequenced in a study of T cells in narcolepsy. Repertoires were generated with immunoSEQ multiplex PCR, while TCRdb's copy carries only in-frame clones and drops some. The table includes about 22,000 clones, approximately 81% detected once. What was sequenced was memory (CD45RA-) CD4+ T cells from blood. The receptors shown here come from a human donor in good health. Each CDR3 is given with its conserved first and last residue. D genes are given only for firm matches. Not all rows give a size; the values are once, few, many and, for expanded clones, a class.

j_call clone_size v_call d_call cdr3_aa cdr3_nt
TRBJ2-5 NA TRBV6-6 TRBD1 CASSSRTGGQETQYF TGTGCCAGCAGTTCTCGGACAGGGGGTCAAGAGACCCAGTACTTC
TRBJ1-6 NA TRBV7-6 NA CASSLDPGAYSPLHF TGTGCCAGCAGCTTAGATCCTGGGGCCTATTCACCCCTCCACTTT
TRBJ2-5 NA TRBV6-1 NA CASSEASGYGETQYF TGTGCCAGCAGTGAAGCCTCAGGATATGGGGAGACCCAGTACTTC
TRBJ1-1 NA TRBV6-5 NA CASISETLSEAFF TGTGCCAGCATCTCGGAGACGCTTTCTGAAGCTTTCTTT
TRBJ1-2 NA TRBV9 TRBD1 CASSNPDRVVSYTF TGTGCCAGCAGCAATCCCGACAGGGTAGTAAGCTACACCTTC
TRBJ1-1 NA TRBV11-3 NA CASSLSENTEAFF TGTGCTAGCAGCTTATCGGAGAACACTGAAGCTTTCTTT
TRBJ1-5 few TRBV10-3 NA CAIRSGSDQPQHF TGTGCCATCAGATCAGGGTCCGATCAGCCCCAGCATTTT
TRBJ1-1 NA TRBV6-5 NA CASMGRTEAFF TGTGCCAGCATGGGACGTACTGAAGCTTTCTTT
TRBJ1-2 NA TRBV6-6 TRBD1 CASREGTGRNYGYTF TGTGCCAGCAGGGAAGGGACAGGGCGAAATTATGGCTACACCTTC
TRBJ2-3 NA TRBV20-1 NA CSAAEGDTQYF TGCAGTGCCGCCGAGGGGGATACGCAGTATTTT
TRBJ1-2 NA TRBV5-1 NA CASSLGDSTVYGYTF TGCGCCAGCAGCTTGGGGGACTCTACTGTCTATGGCTACACCTTC
TRBJ2-3 NA TRBV5-6 NA CASSPGQSSTDTQYF TGTGCCAGCAGCCCAGGACAGTCTAGCACAGATACGCAGTATTTT
TRBJ1-5 NA TRBV6-1 NA CASSEGPFNQPQHF TGTGCCAGCAGTGAGGGACCGTTCAATCAGCCCCAGCATTTT
TRBJ2-7 NA TRBV15 TRBD1 CATSRDTGTGGSREQYF TGTGCCACCAGCAGAGACACCGGGACAGGGGGTTCGCGCGAGCAGTACTTC
TRBJ2-2 NA TRBV11-2 NA CASSPARLVSGELFF TGTGCCAGCAGCCCAGCCCGCCTGGTCTCCGGGGAGCTGTTTTTT
TRBJ2-1 NA TRBV5-1 NA CASSLGGGLYNEQFF TGCGCCAGCAGCTTGGGAGGGGGATTATACAATGAGCAGTTCTTC
TRBJ1-1 NA TRBV7-2 NA CASSSQGRGDTEAFF TGTGCCAGCAGCTCACAGGGTCGGGGGGACACTGAAGCTTTCTTT
TRBJ2-4 NA TRBV2 NA CASSDSENIQYF TGTGCCAGCAGTGATTCCGAAAACATTCAGTACTTC
TRBJ2-4 NA TRBV7-2 NA CASSGRQLQGIQYF TGTGCCAGCAGCGGAAGACAGCTTCAAGGCATTCAGTACTTC
TRBJ1-2 few TRBV9 NA CASSVEQGNGYTF TGTGCCAGCAGCGTAGAACAGGGAAACGGCTACACCTTC
TRBJ1-4 NA TRBV5-1 TRBD1 CASSSGTGDEKLFF TGCGCCAGCAGCAGCGGGACAGGGGATGAAAAACTGTTTTTT